A selection of T cell receptor beta chains follows, all from one sample in a study. One entry per CDR3 protein results from TCRdb running MiXCR on the RT-PCR reads. The sample has fewer than 800,000 distinct CDR3 sequences, approximately 15% seen once. Sequences were obtained from memory CD4+ T cells from blood. The receptors come from a female donor in good health, serving as a healthy control. CDR3s leave out the opening cysteine and the closing phenylalanine or tryptophan. Fields, in order: V gene, J gene, CDR3 protein.

v_call: TRBV10-3
j_call: TRBJ2-5
cdr3_aa: AIRPEAAGGETQY

v_call: TRBV7-2
j_call: TRBJ2-7
cdr3_aa: ASSRDGPAAYEQY

v_call: TRBV20-1
j_call: TRBJ1-3
cdr3_aa: SARDPRGRGNTIY

v_call: TRBV20-1
j_call: TRBJ2-1
cdr3_aa: NARGPTSSYNEQF

v_call: TRBV4-3
j_call: TRBJ2-2
cdr3_aa: ASSQDYRQGLYTGELF

v_call: TRBV7-2
j_call: TRBJ1-1
cdr3_aa: ASSLHQNTEAF

v_call: TRBV6-1
j_call: TRBJ2-1
cdr3_aa: ASSELAARYNEQF

v_call: TRBV2
j_call: TRBJ1-1
cdr3_aa: ASQTGPDTEAF

v_call: TRBV20-1
j_call: TRBJ1-1
cdr3_aa: SARLQGGTEAF

v_call: TRBV7-2
j_call: TRBJ1-6
cdr3_aa: ASSLARQQYSPLH

v_call: TRBV5-6
j_call: TRBJ2-1
cdr3_aa: ASSRVSSYNEQF

v_call: TRBV25-1
j_call: TRBJ1-6
cdr3_aa: ASSERGIGNSPLH

v_call: TRBV7-2
j_call: TRBJ2-2
cdr3_aa: ASSLDHTGELF

v_call: TRBV3-1
j_call: TRBJ1-3
cdr3_aa: ASSQVGPTGGNTIY

v_call: TRBV20-1
j_call: TRBJ2-4
cdr3_aa: SPSGTGKNIQY

v_call: TRBV3-1
j_call: TRBJ2-1
cdr3_aa: ASRPYSEQF

v_call: TRBV6-2/TRBV6-3
j_call: TRBJ2-7
cdr3_aa: ASSYSIAVEQY

v_call: TRBV18
j_call: TRBJ1-1
cdr3_aa: ASSPEPTEAF

v_call: TRBV5-1
j_call: TRBJ1-2
cdr3_aa: ASSFSGGGDGYGYT

v_call: TRBV5-1
j_call: TRBJ2-1
cdr3_aa: ASGLAVSYNEQF

v_call: TRBV5-1
j_call: TRBJ2-3
cdr3_aa: ASSIIPGGTDTQY

v_call: TRBV30
j_call: TRBJ1-6
cdr3_aa: AWSGQGNSPLH

v_call: TRBV7-3
j_call: TRBJ2-3
cdr3_aa: ASSLTDTNKQY

v_call: TRBV24-1
j_call: TRBJ2-1
cdr3_aa: ATSDSVTSRDEQF

v_call: TRBV30
j_call: TRBJ2-1
cdr3_aa: AWSDGLGSYNEQF

v_call: TRBV11-3
j_call: TRBJ2-7
cdr3_aa: ASSLVEGTYEQY

v_call: TRBV5-1
j_call: TRBJ2-5
cdr3_aa: ASSQGTIKETQY

v_call: TRBV20-1
j_call: TRBJ1-3
cdr3_aa: SALQGIGDTIY

v_call: TRBV7-2
j_call: TRBJ2-1
cdr3_aa: ASSLGGGGHNEQF

v_call: TRBV20-1
j_call: TRBJ2-1
cdr3_aa: SARDPRAGNEQF

v_call: TRBV30
j_call: TRBJ2-2
cdr3_aa: AWSGPRQDTGELF

v_call: TRBV5-1
j_call: TRBJ2-3
cdr3_aa: ASSFLIAGGSTDTQY

v_call: TRBV27
j_call: TRBJ2-6
cdr3_aa: ASSLLGGRSGANVLT

v_call: TRBV20-1
j_call: TRBJ2-5
cdr3_aa: SARPPGGETQY

v_call: TRBV4-3
j_call: TRBJ1-1
cdr3_aa: ASSQDITGGWRGNTEAF

v_call: TRBV6-1
j_call: TRBJ2-7
cdr3_aa: ASSLTSVAYEQY

v_call: TRBV20-1
j_call: TRBJ2-1
cdr3_aa: SASGERNNEQF

v_call: TRBV11-2
j_call: TRBJ2-7
cdr3_aa: ASSWRPYEQY

v_call: TRBV4-2
j_call: TRBJ2-2
cdr3_aa: ASSQGRVATGELF

v_call: TRBV20-1
j_call: TRBJ2-3
cdr3_aa: SALAGYTDTQY

v_call: TRBV5-1
j_call: TRBJ2-1
cdr3_aa: ASSLVIADYNEQF

v_call: TRBV15
j_call: TRBJ2-1
cdr3_aa: ATSRDEASEYNEQF

v_call: TRBV7-2
j_call: TRBJ1-2
cdr3_aa: ASSRETTQTYGYT